A single sample gave rise to the 21 T cell receptor beta chains below, sequenced in a study of beta chain features in type 1 diabetes. The sequenced template was cDNA made from the entire isolated RNA. Here immunoSEQ multiplex PCR was the method, and the copy in TCRdb shows in-frame clones only, minus some. The sample yields approximately 470,000 clones, approximately 31% seen once. Specimen: naive CD4+ T cells from blood. The receptors were gathered from a man younger than 35 in good health.

V usage is TRBV7-2 and J usage is TRBJ2-5; either TRBD1 or TRBD2 may fit D (5 bases each). The CDR3 loop spans 13 amino acids. V dropped 3 bases and J dropped 4 bases, with 9 bases sitting between them. CDR1 is SGHTA, CDR2 FQGNSA, per germline. CDR3 sequence reads: CASSLGDRETQYF. Written as DNA, the CDR3 is TGTGCCAGCAGCTTGGGGGATAGAGAGACCCAGTACTTC.

This clone occurred a few times. The CDR3 spells CASSFFNWSYNEQFF. CDR3 in DNA: TGTGCCAGCAGTTTTTTCAATTGGTCCTACAATGAGCAGTTCTTC. The rearrangement joins TRBV27 to TRBJ2-1; D is undetermined. The germline V and J ends were trimmed by 3 bases and 1 base, with 10 bases remaining between them. The CDR3 is 15 residues long. Germline values: CDR1 MNHEY, CDR2 SMNVEV (reference sequence).

On this clone: The same CDR3 also results from other DNA sequences found in this sample. This rearrangement joins TRBV4-3 to TRBJ2-7; no clear D. The CDR3 has 15 residues. The V end was cut by 0 bases, the J end by 0 bases, with 9 bases between. Per germline, CDR1 LGHNA and CDR2 YSLEER. This CDR3 reads CASSQDLASSYEQYF. The CDR3 bases are TGCGCCAGCAGCCAAGATTTAGCCAGCTCCTACGAGCAGTACTTC.

This clone was counted a few times. The gene calls are TRBV30 and TRBJ2-1, with TRBD2 matching 12 bases. The CDR3 totals 16 residues. The germline V gene has CDR1 GTSNPN and CDR2 SVGIG (reference sequence). V was pared by 3 bases and J by 15 bases, with 18 bases of the junction left unmatched. CDR3 residues: CAWSPAAIGLAGGRFF. In DNA form, the CDR3 reads TGTGCCTGGAGCCCCGCCGCCATCGGGCTAGCGGGAGGGAGGTTCTTC.

V usage is TRBV15 and J usage is TRBJ2-2, with 8 bases matching TRBD2. The CDR3 consists of 15 residues. Germline assignment: CDR1 LNHNV and CDR2 YYDKDF (reference sequence). With 2 bases clipped from V and 9 bases from J, the junction kept 8 bases outside the gene matches. The CDR3 sequence is CATSRFRAGVRELFF. In DNA, the CDR3 is TGTGCCACCAGCAGATTCCGAGCGGGAGTAAGGGAGCTGTTTTTT.

This clone was found a few times. This chain uses TRBV10-3 with TRBJ2-3, with a weak D call TRBD2 (6 bases). The CDR3 length is 17 residues. V gave up 0 bases and J gave up 0 bases, with 13 bases separating them. The germline CDR1 and CDR2 sequences are ENHRY and SYGVKD. The CDR3 DNA reads TGTGCCATCAGTGAGTCGAGCCTAGCGATGAGCACAGATACGCAGTATTTT. This codes for CAISESSLAMSTDTQYF.

The chain uses TRBV29-1 and TRBJ2-3; D gene ambiguous. Looked up from germline, CDR1 is SQVTM and CDR2 is ANQGSEA. V lost 6 bases, J lost 4 bases, and 8 bases lay in between. The CDR3 runs 11 residues. This chain's CDR3 is CSVGISDTQYF. DNA for the CDR3: TGCAGCGTGGGGATCTCAGATACGCAGTATTTT.

The rearrangement joins TRBV1 to TRBJ2-1; TRBD2, as called in the table, went unchecked against the DNA. TRBV1 is a pseudogene locus. The CDR3 length is 19 residues. CDR3 amino acids: CTSSHEGSSSPDRDNEQFF. The CDR3 DNA sequence: TGCACCAGCAGCCATGAGGGTAGTTCTTCCCCGGATCGAGACAATGAGCAGTTCTTC.

With respect to this clone: Other DNA sequences within the sample encode an identical CDR3. The rearrangement uses TRBV7-9 and TRBJ2-3; unclear D gene. This CDR3 is 12 amino acids long. Deletions cut 5 bases from V and 2 bases from J, with 5 bases between. Germline V gives CDR1 SEHNR, CDR2 FQNEAQ (reference sequence). CDR3 nucleotide sequence: TGTGCCAGCAGCCCGTCCACAGATACGCAGTATTTT. Its protein is CASSPSTDTQYF.

On this clone: The sample contains more than one DNA sequence encoding this CDR3. This chain's CDR3 is CAWTLGGETQYF. For the CDR3, the DNA is TGTGCCTGGACTCTGGGGGGAGAGACCCAGTACTTC. The chain carries TRBV30 and TRBJ2-5; D perhaps matches TRBD2 (6 bases). Germline V gene sequence: CDR1 GTSNPN, CDR2 SVGIG (reference sequence). The CDR3 length is 12 residues. The V end was cut by 4 bases, the J end by 4 bases, with 10 bases between.

This clone was seen only once. The chain is built from TRBV9 and TRBJ2-3; D gene ambiguous. From germline, CDR1 is SGDLS and CDR2 YYNGEE. Trimming took 6 bases from V and 0 from J, leaving 5 bases between them. The CDR3 length is 12 residues. CDR3 coding DNA: TGTGCCAGCACCTCAAGCACAGATACGCAGTATTTT. It encodes CASTSSTDTQYF.

This clone was counted a few times. The rearrangement joins TRBV12-5 to TRBJ2-7; D is undetermined. This CDR3 comprises 15 residues. Trimming shortened V by 5 bases and J by 2 bases, and 16 bases separated the two germline ends. The germline V gene has CDR1 LGHNT and CDR2 FRNRAP. CDR3 nucleotides: TGTGCTAGTGGTACAGCTCAGAGGAGCGCCTACGAGCAGTACTTC. Translation: CASGTAQRSAYEQYF.

This chain uses TRBV6-6 with TRBJ1-4; 7 positions match TRBD1. The CDR3 spans 12 residues. The junction had 11 bases not matched to a gene; V was cut back by 5 bases and J by 17 bases. The germline CDR1 and CDR2 sequences are MNHNY and SVGAGI (reference sequence). CDR3 in DNA: TGTGCCAGCAGTCCTACAGGGGTTGATTTCTTTTTT. Its protein product is CASSPTGVDFFF.

This clone was seen a few times. The V and J genes are TRBV5-1 and TRBJ2-7, with TRBD2 as a possible D gene (5 bases). This CDR3 is built from 16 residues. Germline CDR1 and CDR2: SGHRS and YFSETQ. V shed 3 bases and J shed 6 bases, with 22 bases lying between them. The CDR3 here is CASSSEGRGGPPEQYF. CDR3 nucleotide sequence: TGCGCCAGCAGCTCAGAGGGCCGGGGTGGGCCCCCCGAGCAGTACTTC.

This clone was found once. The chain recombines TRBV29-1 with TRBJ1-2; TRBD1 matches at 8 bases. Germline V lookup: CDR1 SQVTM, CDR2 ANQGSEA. Trimming took 0 bases from V and 2 from J; bases not matched to a gene: 11. This CDR3 is 17 amino acids long. The CDR3 DNA reads as TGCAGCGTTGAAGATAGAGGCAGGGGGCGAGGGAACTATGGCTACACCTTC. Encoded protein: CSVEDRGRGRGNYGYTF. Together with reference TRBV29-1 and TRBJ1-2, the CDR3 gives the full variable domain: SAVISQKPSRDICQRGTSLTIQCQVDSQVTMMFWYRQQPGQSLTLIATANQGSEATYESGFVIDKFPISRPNLTFSTLTVSNMSPEDSSIYLCSVEDRGRGRGNYGYTFGSGTRLTVV.

V is TRBV9 and J is TRBJ1-5; D not certain. From germline, CDR1 is SGDLS and CDR2 YYNGEE. V shed 2 bases and J shed 3 bases, with 9 bases lying between them. The CDR3 totals 14 residues. The CDR3 loop is CASSVGQVNQPQHF. The CDR3 region has the DNA TGTGCCAGCAGCGTCGGCCAGGTCAATCAGCCCCAGCATTTT.

This chain links TRBV2 with TRBJ2-1; 10 bases fit TRBD2. Germline lookup yields CDR1 SNHLY and CDR2 FYNNEI. The CDR3 is made up of 16 amino acids. Germline trimming cut 1 base from V and 7 bases from J; bases unmatched to any gene: 7. The CDR3 bases are TGTGCCAGCAGTGAAGTGGGAGCGGGAGGGCGTAATGAGCAGTTCTTC. It yields the protein CASSEVGAGGRNEQFF.

With respect to this clone: Other nucleotide sequences in the sample specify the same CDR3. The chain joins TRBV28 to TRBJ2-7; D gene uncertain. Germline assignment: CDR1 MDHEN and CDR2 SYDVKM. The CDR3 sequence is 12 residues long. The V end lost 1 base, the J end lost 4 bases, and 5 bases lay between the germline ends. As DNA, the CDR3 is TGTGCCAGCAGTTTATTGGGATACGAGCAGTACTTC. Translated: CASSLLGYEQYF.

This clone turned up a few times. Written as DNA, the CDR3 is TGTGCCAGCAGCTTAAGGGGCCCTGAGGGAGAGACCCAGTACTTC. Translated: CASSLRGPEGETQYF. This chain links TRBV7-9 with TRBJ2-5; D is possibly TRBD1 or TRBD2 (5 bases each). The V gene lost 2 bases and the J gene lost 4 bases, with 14 bases spanning the gap. The CDR3 runs 15 residues. Germline V gene data show CDR1 as SEHNR and CDR2 as FQNEAQ (reference sequence).

The chain joins TRBV10-3 to TRBJ2-5, with 15 bases fitting TRBD2. The length of the CDR3 is 15 residues. Germline CDR1 and CDR2: ENHRY and SYGVKD. V was pared by 6 bases and J by 5 bases, with 4 bases of the junction left unmatched. CDR3 bases: TGTGCCATCAGCCAGGGACTAGCGGGAGGCGAGACCCAGTACTTC. Amino acids: CAISQGLAGGETQYF.

The chain uses TRBV27 and TRBJ2-7; 10 bases map to TRBD1. With V trimmed by 6 bases and J by 2 bases, 7 bases remained unmatched. This CDR3 has 15 residues. From germline, CDR1 is MNHEY and CDR2 SMNVEV (reference sequence). The CDR3 loop is CASRLRDRGTYEQYF. The CDR3 DNA follows: TGTGCCAGCAGGCTCCGGGACAGGGGAACCTACGAGCAGTACTTC.